A selection of T cell receptor beta chains follows, all from one sample in a study of blood T cell repertoires in COVID-19. Sequencing was performed with immunoSEQ multiplex PCR; in TCRdb, only in-frame clones are kept and a portion is missing. The sample shows around 150,000 clones, 70% to 85% of them seen only once. The specimen was peripheral blood. The origin of the receptors is a woman of 80 years or more with acute or convalescent COVID-19. Both conserved end residues are part of each CDR3. The order of the fields is J gene, D gene, V gene, clone size, CDR3 protein, CDR3 DNA. A D gene is named only where the DNA matches it firmly. Only part of the rows carry a size: once, few, many, or a class if the clone is expanded.

j_call: TRBJ2-1
d_call: NA
v_call: TRBV11-2
clone_size: NA
cdr3_aa: CASSLVWTNEQFF
cdr3_nt: TGTGCCAGCAGCTTAGTTTGGACTAATGAGCAGTTCTTC

j_call: TRBJ2-7
d_call: TRBD1
v_call: TRBV2
clone_size: NA
cdr3_aa: CASSERDRTFEQYF
cdr3_nt: TGTGCCAGCAGTGAAAGGGACAGGACCTTCGAGCAGTACTTC

j_call: TRBJ2-1
d_call: TRBD2
v_call: TRBV5-1
clone_size: NA
cdr3_aa: CASSPLAGGARNEQFF
cdr3_nt: TGCGCCAGCAGCCCCCTAGCGGGAGGGGCCAGGAATGAGCAGTTCTTC

j_call: TRBJ2-7
d_call: NA
v_call: TRBV6-6
clone_size: NA
cdr3_aa: CASRDPTGYYEQYF
cdr3_nt: TGTGCCAGCAGAGACCCGACAGGTTACTACGAGCAGTACTTC

j_call: TRBJ2-7
d_call: NA
v_call: TRBV5-4
clone_size: NA
cdr3_aa: CASSLSRGDEQYF
cdr3_nt: TGTGCCAGCAGCTTAAGCAGGGGCGACGAGCAGTACTTC

j_call: TRBJ1-1
d_call: NA
v_call: TRBV7-2
clone_size: few
cdr3_aa: CASRPTLNTEAFF
cdr3_nt: TGTGCCAGCAGGCCGACACTTAACACTGAAGCTTTCTTT

j_call: TRBJ1-2
d_call: NA
v_call: TRBV6-1
clone_size: once
cdr3_aa: CASSERGSYYGYTF
cdr3_nt: TGTGCCAGCAGTGAAAGGGGCAGCTACTATGGCTACACCTTC

j_call: TRBJ1-5
d_call: TRBD1
v_call: TRBV2
clone_size: NA
cdr3_aa: CASQTGAPNSNQPQHF
cdr3_nt: TGTGCCAGCCAGACAGGGGCCCCCAATAGCAATCAGCCCCAGCATTTT

j_call: TRBJ2-1
d_call: TRBD2
v_call: TRBV6-5
clone_size: once
cdr3_aa: CASSNPSGRFNEQFF
cdr3_nt: TGTGCCAGCAGTAACCCCAGCGGGAGGTTCAATGAGCAGTTCTTC

j_call: TRBJ2-1
d_call: TRBD1
v_call: TRBV6-6
clone_size: NA
cdr3_aa: CASSLGQSYNEQFF
cdr3_nt: TGTGCCAGCAGCTTGGGACAGTCCTACAATGAGCAGTTCTTC

j_call: TRBJ2-1
d_call: NA
v_call: TRBV4-1
clone_size: NA
cdr3_aa: CASSQDVSSYNEQFF
cdr3_nt: TGCGCCAGCAGCCAAGATGTGAGTTCCTACAATGAGCAGTTCTTC

j_call: TRBJ2-2
d_call: NA
v_call: TRBV6-1
clone_size: once
cdr3_aa: CASSEGSANTGELFF
cdr3_nt: TGTGCCAGCAGTGAAGGCAGCGCGAACACCGGGGAGCTGTTTTTT

j_call: TRBJ2-3
d_call: NA
v_call: TRBV5-1
clone_size: NA
cdr3_aa: CASSIEGGRSTDTQYF
cdr3_nt: TGCGCCAGCAGCATCGAGGGGGGGCGTAGCACAGATACGCAGTATTTT

j_call: TRBJ2-5
d_call: NA
v_call: TRBV5-6
clone_size: once
cdr3_aa: CASSSLSGDVTQYF
cdr3_nt: TGTGCCAGCAGCTCCCTCTCGGGGGACGTGACCCAGTACTTC

j_call: TRBJ1-2
d_call: NA
v_call: TRBV9
clone_size: NA
cdr3_aa: CASSATLGGAAGYTF
cdr3_nt: TGTGCCAGCAGCGCGACCCTCGGAGGGGCAGCTGGCTACACCTTC

j_call: TRBJ2-5
d_call: NA
v_call: TRBV12-3/TRBV12-4
clone_size: NA
cdr3_aa: CASSFVEAETQYF
cdr3_nt: TGTGCCAGCAGTTTTGTCGAAGCGGAGACCCAGTACTTC

j_call: TRBJ2-7
d_call: NA
v_call: TRBV6-6
clone_size: NA
cdr3_aa: CASSLTGSSYEQYF
cdr3_nt: TGTGCCAGCAGTCTTACGGGGTCCTCCTACGAGCAGTACTTC

j_call: TRBJ1-5
d_call: NA
v_call: TRBV19
clone_size: NA
cdr3_aa: CASSIRGPNQPQHF
cdr3_nt: TGTGCCAGTAGTATTCGCGGTCCCAATCAGCCCCAGCATTTT

j_call: TRBJ1-4
d_call: TRBD1
v_call: TRBV4-1
clone_size: NA
cdr3_aa: CASSPPQTGGGEKLFF
cdr3_nt: TGCGCCAGCAGCCCACCCCAGACAGGGGGCGGTGAAAAACTGTTTTTT

j_call: TRBJ1-1
d_call: NA
v_call: TRBV9
clone_size: NA
cdr3_aa: CASSGRLGEVNTEAFF
cdr3_nt: TGTGCCAGCAGCGGGAGGCTCGGGGAGGTGAACACTGAAGCTTTCTTT

j_call: TRBJ1-4
d_call: NA
v_call: TRBV3-1/TRBV3-2
clone_size: NA
cdr3_aa: CASSQRTPATNEKLFF
cdr3_nt: TGTGCCAGCAGCCAGAGGACACCTGCAACTAATGAAAAACTGTTTTTT

j_call: TRBJ2-7
d_call: NA
v_call: TRBV11-3
clone_size: NA
cdr3_aa: CASSSGFNGEQYF
cdr3_nt: TGTGCCAGCAGCTCAGGGTTCAATGGCGAGCAGTACTTC